Listed below are T cell receptor beta chains from one sample, sequenced in a study of T cell responses to AZD1222 COVID-19 vaccine. Using immunoSEQ multiplex PCR, the repertoire was profiled, and TCRdb retains in-frame clones only, with some absent. The sample has about 130,000 clones, over 85% seen once; the top ten hold 1% to 1.3%. Sequencing used peripheral blood, obtained 28 days after the second AZD1222 dose. The receptors stem from an adult who received the AZD1222 COVID-19 vaccine. CDR3s include the opening cysteine and the closing phenylalanine or tryptophan. D genes are given only for firm matches. The size entry is marked missing in some rows and otherwise reads once, few, many or a size class.

v_call: TRBV10-3
clone_size: few
j_call: TRBJ2-5
d_call: TRBD2
cdr3_nt: TGTGCCATCAAAAGTAGCGGGAGAACGAGGGGGCAAGAGACCCAGTACTTC
cdr3_aa: CAIKSSGRTRGQETQYF

v_call: TRBV6-2/TRBV6-3
clone_size: few
j_call: TRBJ2-3
d_call: TRBD2
cdr3_nt: TGTGCCAGCAGTTACCGAGGACAGGGACTAGCGACAGATACGCAGTATTTT
cdr3_aa: CASSYRGQGLATDTQYF

v_call: TRBV30
clone_size: NA
j_call: TRBJ1-5
d_call: TRBD1
cdr3_nt: TGTGCCTGGAGGGGACAGTACAATCAGCCCCAGCATTTT
cdr3_aa: CAWRGQYNQPQHF

v_call: TRBV5-1
clone_size: NA
j_call: TRBJ2-3
d_call: TRBD2
cdr3_nt: TGCGCCAGCAGCTCCCTACTTAGCGGGGCTAGCACAGATACGCAGTATTTT
cdr3_aa: CASSSLLSGASTDTQYF

v_call: TRBV10-3
clone_size: NA
j_call: TRBJ1-1
d_call: NA
cdr3_nt: TGTGCCATCAGTGAGGATCCGAACACTGAAGCTTTCTTT
cdr3_aa: CAISEDPNTEAFF

v_call: TRBV9
clone_size: few
j_call: TRBJ1-2
d_call: NA
cdr3_nt: TGTGCCAGCAAAGGAGGGGGTTTCGGCTACACCTTC
cdr3_aa: CASKGGGFGYTF

v_call: TRBV7-3
clone_size: NA
j_call: TRBJ1-6
d_call: TRBD1
cdr3_nt: TGTGCCAGCAGCATGGACAGGACTAATTCACCCCTCCACTTT
cdr3_aa: CASSMDRTNSPLHF

v_call: TRBV6-5
clone_size: NA
j_call: TRBJ1-5
d_call: NA
cdr3_nt: TGTGCCAGCAGTTACAAATATAGCAATCAGCCCCAGCATTTT
cdr3_aa: CASSYKYSNQPQHF

v_call: TRBV18
clone_size: once
j_call: TRBJ2-1
d_call: TRBD2
cdr3_nt: TGTGCCAGCTCACCCTCTAGCGGGCCCTACAATGAGCAGTTCTTC
cdr3_aa: CASSPSSGPYNEQFF

v_call: TRBV6-5
clone_size: NA
j_call: TRBJ1-5
d_call: NA
cdr3_nt: TGTGCCAGCAGAACTGGGACGAATCAGCCCCAGCATTTT
cdr3_aa: CASRTGTNQPQHF

v_call: TRBV30
clone_size: NA
j_call: TRBJ2-5
d_call: TRBD2
cdr3_nt: TGTGCCTGGAGTTCCGGGACTAGCGGTATACAGACCCAGTACTTC
cdr3_aa: CAWSSGTSGIQTQYF

v_call: TRBV19
clone_size: NA
j_call: TRBJ1-2
d_call: TRBD1
cdr3_nt: TGTGCCAGTAGTTGGGCTCCGAGGGACAGGGGAACCTATGGCTACACCTTC
cdr3_aa: CASSWAPRDRGTYGYTF

v_call: TRBV30
clone_size: NA
j_call: TRBJ2-7
d_call: TRBD1
cdr3_nt: TGTGCCTGGAGCCGGGACAGGGGCAACGAGCAGTACTTC
cdr3_aa: CAWSRDRGNEQYF

v_call: TRBV9
clone_size: NA
j_call: TRBJ1-2
d_call: TRBD1
cdr3_nt: TGTGCCAGCAGCCCGCAATGGACAGGGTTGAGTGGCTACACCTTC
cdr3_aa: CASSPQWTGLSGYTF

v_call: TRBV7-2
clone_size: once
j_call: TRBJ2-7
d_call: TRBD2
cdr3_nt: TGTGCCAGCAGGGGTAGCGGGAGTAGAAACGAGCAGTACTTC
cdr3_aa: CASRGSGSRNEQYF

v_call: TRBV19
clone_size: NA
j_call: TRBJ1-2
d_call: NA
cdr3_nt: TGTGCCAGTAGGGCACGTACAGAGAACTATGGCTACACCTTC
cdr3_aa: CASRARTENYGYTF

v_call: TRBV28
clone_size: NA
j_call: TRBJ2-2
d_call: NA
cdr3_nt: TGTGCCAGCAACCCGCCCCGGGCCGGGGAGCTGTTTTTT
cdr3_aa: CASNPPRAGELFF

v_call: TRBV19
clone_size: NA
j_call: TRBJ1-2
d_call: NA
cdr3_nt: TGTGCCAGTAGTATTGGGGGGGAGAGATTTAACTATGGCTACACCTTC
cdr3_aa: CASSIGGERFNYGYTF

v_call: TRBV7-3
clone_size: NA
j_call: TRBJ1-2
d_call: TRBD1
cdr3_nt: TGTGCCAGCAGCACTCGACAGGGGGATGGCTACACCTTC
cdr3_aa: CASSTRQGDGYTF

v_call: TRBV7-9
clone_size: NA
j_call: TRBJ2-1
d_call: NA
cdr3_nt: TGTGCCAGCAGCTTGGGCAGCAATGAGCAGTTCTTC
cdr3_aa: CASSLGSNEQFF

v_call: TRBV6-1
clone_size: NA
j_call: TRBJ2-7
d_call: NA
cdr3_nt: TGTGCCAGCAGTGAGCCCTCCGGTAGGGGATCCTACGAGCAGTACTTC
cdr3_aa: CASSEPSGRGSYEQYF

v_call: TRBV5-1
clone_size: NA
j_call: TRBJ1-3
d_call: NA
cdr3_nt: TGCGCCAGCAGCTTGGAAGCAGGGAAGTCGGACACCATATATTTT
cdr3_aa: CASSLEAGKSDTIYF

v_call: TRBV2
clone_size: NA
j_call: TRBJ2-4
d_call: TRBD2
cdr3_nt: TGTGCCAGCAGGAGGACTAGCCGTCTCAAAAACATTCAGTACTTC
cdr3_aa: CASRRTSRLKNIQYF

v_call: TRBV27
clone_size: NA
j_call: TRBJ2-3
d_call: NA
cdr3_nt: TGTGCCAGCAGTCTCCTAGCGTATGAGACAGATACGCAGTATTTT
cdr3_aa: CASSLLAYETDTQYF

v_call: TRBV12-2
clone_size: NA
j_call: TRBJ1-2
d_call: NA
cdr3_nt: TGTGCAAGTCGCTTATGTTCTCAATATGGCTACACCTTC
cdr3_aa: CASRLCSQYGYTF

v_call: TRBV7-3
clone_size: NA
j_call: TRBJ2-3
d_call: TRBD1
cdr3_nt: TGTGCCAGCAGCCCGCAACCGACAGGGAATCGTGCTAGAAGGACAGATACGCAGTATTTT
cdr3_aa: CASSPQPTGNRARRTDTQYF

v_call: TRBV19
clone_size: NA
j_call: TRBJ2-2
d_call: NA
cdr3_nt: TGTGCCAGTAGTATAAACGGTAACACCGGGGAGCTGTTTTTT
cdr3_aa: CASSINGNTGELFF

v_call: TRBV6-5
clone_size: NA
j_call: TRBJ2-7
d_call: TRBD2
cdr3_nt: TGTGCCAGCAGTTACCAGCGGGGGACTATCTACGAGCAGTACTTC
cdr3_aa: CASSYQRGTIYEQYF

v_call: TRBV7-9
clone_size: NA
j_call: TRBJ2-5
d_call: TRBD1
cdr3_nt: TGTGCCAGCAGCTGGGGACAGAAAGAGACCCAGTACTTC
cdr3_aa: CASSWGQKETQYF

v_call: TRBV21-1
clone_size: once
j_call: TRBJ1-1
d_call: NA
cdr3_nt: TGTGCCAGCAGCAAAGCGGAGATCCGGGACACTGAAGCTTTCTTT
cdr3_aa: CASSKAEIRDTEAFF

v_call: TRBV13
clone_size: NA
j_call: TRBJ1-1
d_call: TRBD1
cdr3_nt: TGTGCCAGCAGCTTGAGCCTAGACAGGGATGAAGCTTTCTTT
cdr3_aa: CASSLSLDRDEAFF

v_call: TRBV4-3
clone_size: NA
j_call: TRBJ1-2
d_call: NA
cdr3_nt: TGCGCCAGCAGCCAAGATGGGACCATCGGGGGCTACACCTTC
cdr3_aa: CASSQDGTIGGYTF

v_call: TRBV11-3
clone_size: NA
j_call: TRBJ1-2
d_call: TRBD1
cdr3_nt: TGTGCCAGCAGCCCACGGACAGGGTTGGACTATGGCTACACCTTC
cdr3_aa: CASSPRTGLDYGYTF

v_call: TRBV2
clone_size: NA
j_call: TRBJ2-1
d_call: TRBD1
cdr3_nt: TGTGCCACCCGGGACAGGGGGCTCAATGAGCAGTTCTTC
cdr3_aa: CATRDRGLNEQFF

v_call: TRBV5-6
clone_size: few
j_call: TRBJ2-5
d_call: NA
cdr3_nt: TGTGCCAGCAGCTCTCGCAGGGGGGCAGAGACCCAGTACTTC
cdr3_aa: CASSSRRGAETQYF

v_call: TRBV7-9
clone_size: NA
j_call: TRBJ1-6
d_call: NA
cdr3_nt: TGTGCCAGCAGCTTCCTTGAAGGGTCACCCCTCCACTTT
cdr3_aa: CASSFLEGSPLHF

v_call: TRBV5-4
clone_size: NA
j_call: TRBJ1-2
d_call: NA
cdr3_nt: TGTGCCAGCAGCCCGAACGTAGAGGTTGGCTACACCTTC
cdr3_aa: CASSPNVEVGYTF

v_call: TRBV21-1
clone_size: NA
j_call: TRBJ2-7
d_call: NA
cdr3_nt: TGTGCCAGCAGCACCAAGACATACGAGCAGTACTTC
cdr3_aa: CASSTKTYEQYF

v_call: TRBV24-1
clone_size: NA
j_call: TRBJ2-5
d_call: NA
cdr3_nt: TGTGCCACGGGGTACCAAGAGACCCAGTACTTC
cdr3_aa: CATGYQETQYF

v_call: TRBV11-2
clone_size: NA
j_call: TRBJ2-1
d_call: NA
cdr3_nt: TGTGCCAGCAGCTTAGATCCCCCCACTAGCCACAATGAGCAGTTCTTC
cdr3_aa: CASSLDPPTSHNEQFF

v_call: TRBV18
clone_size: once
j_call: TRBJ2-7
d_call: TRBD2
cdr3_nt: TGTGCCAGCTCACCCGGGACTAGCGGGGGCTACGAGCAGTACTTC
cdr3_aa: CASSPGTSGGYEQYF

v_call: TRBV9
clone_size: NA
j_call: TRBJ1-6
d_call: NA
cdr3_nt: TGTGCCAGCAGCGCCGGGACTGTGGTTTCACCCCTCCACTTT
cdr3_aa: CASSAGTVVSPLHF